Sequencing of this T cell receptor (beta chain) was carried out in a study of shared clonotypes between healthy human individuals (dated by TCRdb to 2019 to 2021). Broadly, across the study: A couple of women and three men aged 18 to 49 years were included in the cohort. For each donor, CD4 naive and CD4 memory were each given three plates, CD8 naive was given two plates, and CD8 memory was given one plate. The study deeply sequenced blood TCR repertoires of five healthy adults to estimate repertoire size and the extent of clonotype sharing between individuals. To increase sequencing depth and limit assay-specific biases, TCR repertoire library preparation and sequencing were carried out by different laboratories using diverse techniques. Per donor, leukapheresis produced somewhere between about 0.8 and 9 billion PBMCs.

CDR1 and CDR2 are drawn from the germline V gene: SGHVS, FQNEAQ. Spanning cysteine to phenylalanine, the CDR3 consists of 14 amino acids. Only CDR3 DNA is held: 42 bases, read in frame from base 1. V is reduced by 5 bases and J by 4 bases, leaving a spacing of 12 bases between them. Of note for this clone: The clone's antigen remains unknown. No base-level quality is on record; no much larger clone is a single base apart.

The donors were healthy, HIV-negative adults who had no recently reported acute infections or vaccinations. All donors were Caucasian adults living in Nashville, Tennessee, USA. CD4+ T cells were enriched by magnetic negative selection; naive cells were then positively selected on CD45RA, and the negative fraction formed the memory subset. After blood collection by leukapheresis, PBMCs were isolated using Ficoll-Histopaque density gradient centrifugation and then cryopreserved in the vapor phase of liquid nitrogen. Analytical flow cytometry was used to check the purity and quantity of each magnetically sorted T cell population. Genomic DNA was isolated from every sorted fraction and measured by UV absorbance on a Nanodrop 2000c. Results the study describes overall, beyond this receptor: Clonotypes shared by all four sorted-subset donors showed higher generation probabilities than non-shared clonotypes. Rarefaction of sorted-subset datasets indicated incomplete sequencing despite the large sequencing depth. Pairwise subsampling led to the expectation that sequencing depth would affect the degree of clonotype sharing among donors. Sampling was limited to blood, and TCR repertoires in tissue likely differ from TCR repertoires in blood. Naive subsets generally had larger estimated clonotype richness than memory subsets. The small number of donors limited the genetic and exposure-history diversity represented. Sharing across a few donors was observed for about 5% of naive CD4, under 4% of naive CD8, about 2.5% of memory CD4, and roughly 0.43% of memory CD8 clonotypes.

Using the deep immunoSEQ assay, TCR CDR3 regions were amplified from genomic DNA by multiplex PCR. For each cell subset, the extracted genomic DNA was distributed evenly across all wells of several immunoSEQ 96-well plates, and each plate served as one replicate. Each replicate PCR for sorted subsets received about 180 ng genomic DNA, equal to tens of thousands of T cell genomes. Purified libraries were measured with a Qubit 3.0 fluorometer, size-checked on a Bioanalyzer 2100, and measured again with the KAPA Library Quantification kit. Each immunoSEQ 96-well plate was sequenced on its own single-read 150-cycle Illumina NextSeq 550 flow cell. On the study's bioinformatics: Because only junctional sequences without quality scores were contained in the immunoSEQ output, filtering matching that applied to full-length reads could not be performed. Sequences were annotated with PyIR, a Python wrapper for IgBLAST v1.9, using IMGT germline references to assign V/J genes and CDR3. Reads with weak V/J assignments (E-value above 1e-6), missing CDR3, stop codons, out-of-frame junctions, or ambiguous translated residues were removed. V3J clonotypes were defined by identical inferred V gene, J gene, and CDR3 amino acid sequence. Percentage overlap between repertoires was calculated by dividing the number of shared unique clonotypes by the size of the smaller repertoire. Repertoire richness was assessed with RTK rarefaction, the Chao1 estimator, and Recon v2.1 estimates of unobserved clonotypes. For all TCRbeta clonotypes obtained by the gDNA method from four donors, generation probabilities were computed with OLGA. TCRdb's version of the immuneACCESS table is confined to in-frame rearrangements and falls short of the full clone set. An unresolved V gene accounts for under half of the shortfall where checked; the remainder is of unknown origin. The DNA was the basis for D and trimming; V, J and clone size are from that table. The sample records some 2,500,000 clones, more than 85% of which are singletons. The ten largest clonotypes hold approximately 0.37% of the sample.

Recombination linked TRBV7-8 to TRBJ1-5, and the D gene may be TRBD1, 6 bases matching. Material for sequencing was naive CD4+ T cells from PBMCs. This sample's cell subset or site label indicates: CD45RA+ positively selected. The sequence came from a man aged 18 to 29 in good health. Some clones in this sample may be carry-over from other donors' samples. The CDR3 region has the sequence CASSRTGTNQPQHF. The base sequence is TGTGCCAGCAGCCGAACAGGGACGAATCAGCCCCAGCATTTT.